The entry below describes one TCR beta chain. No antigen is known for it. The CDR3 extends over 16 amino acids. V dropped 2 bases and J dropped 5; count of bases not matched to a gene: 8. Germline lookup yields CDR1 SEHNR and CDR2 FQNEAQ (reference sequence). The source of the sample is a study of T cells in localized non-small cell lung cancer. Study results and caveats: Among the top 100 tumor clones, a median around 50 appeared in adjacent lung. Clonality peaked in uninvolved adjacent lung rather than tumor. Longer survival (overall) was linked to higher T cell density in blood. Since sequencing was restricted to only one region of the tumor, intratumor heterogeneity remains a possibility.

Method: immunoSEQ multiplex PCR; TCRdb's copy keeps in-frame clones and lacks some. The table has roughly 35,000 clones, 93% seen once; the top ten hold 7.9%. The receptor was isolated from a female donor at least 60 years old with stage I lung adenocarcinoma. This sample comprised peripheral blood, obtained before any cancer treatment. The chain has TRBV7-9 and TRBJ2-3; TRBD1 aligns across 9 bases. This chain's CDR3 is CASSLFPNRGLDTQYF. Written as DNA, the CDR3 is TGTGCCAGCAGCTTATTCCCCAACAGGGGGCTAGATACGCAGTATTTT.